What follows are 29 T cell receptor beta chains derived from one specimen sequenced in a study of OX40 agonist ivuxolimab in advanced cancers. Profiling relied on immunoSEQ multiplex PCR, and the TCRdb table lists in-frame clones only, not all of them. The table includes some 80,000 clones, 86% detected once. The sequences come from CD4+ or CD8+ T cells sorted from blood, collected in a trial of the OX40 agonist ivuxolimab. The receptors here all came from an adult with an advanced solid tumor such as melanoma, head and neck, liver or kidney cancer.

This chain connects TRBV2 to TRBJ2-3, with 9 bases fitting TRBD1. Looked up from germline, CDR1 is SNHLY and CDR2 is FYNNEI. The CDR3 sequence is 16 residues long. Trimming took 6 bases from V and 6 from J; bases not matched to a gene: 13. The DNA for the CDR3 is TGTGCCAGCAGCACCAGGGGCGGACAGGGGATCGATACGCAGTATTTT. Translated: CASSTRGGQGIDTQYF.

V and J are TRBV5-6 and TRBJ2-1; D might be TRBD1 (6 bases). CDR1 is SGHDT and CDR2 is YYEEEE in the germline V gene. The V end was cut by 2 bases, the J end by 0 bases, with 6 bases between. CDR3 size: 14 residues. CDR3 in DNA: TGTGCCAGCAGCTTACAGGGCTCCTACAATGAGCAGTTCTTC. Translation: CASSLQGSYNEQFF. The full variable domain, rest sourced from reference TRBV5-6 and TRBJ2-1, is DAGVTQSPTHLIKTRGQQVTLRCSPKSGHDTVSWYQQALGQGPQFIFQYYEEEERQRGNFPDRFSGHQFPNYSSELNVNALLLGDSALYLCASSLQGSYNEQFFGPGTRLTVL.

The V call is TRBV11-2, the J call TRBJ2-5, with D tentatively TRBD1 (5 bases). The CDR3 is 15 amino acids. Germline-derived CDR1 and CDR2 are SGHAT and FQNNGV. V was shortened by 4 bases and J by 2 bases, with 14 bases between the two germline ends. CDR3 region: CASSSDDRFQETQYF. The CDR3 nucleotides are TGTGCCAGCAGCTCCGACGACAGATTTCAAGAGACCCAGTACTTC.

The genes are TRBV5-1 and TRBJ1-2; D unclear. The length of the CDR3 is 15 residues. Germline V gene lookup returns CDR1 SGHRS and CDR2 YFSETQ. Trimming took 4 bases from V and 10 from J, leaving 23 bases between them. The CDR3 region is CASSPAGLPRTYYTF. CDR3 DNA: TGCGCCAGCAGCCCCGCGGGCCTCCCGAGAACGTACTACACCTTC.

This clone occurred once. This chain connects TRBV2 to TRBJ2-1; TRBD2 aligns across 7 bases. CDR3 length: 13 amino acids. Germline-derived CDR1 and CDR2 are SNHLY and FYNNEI. V lost 7 bases to trimming and J lost 2 bases; unmatched junction nucleotides: 2. CDR3 loop: CASIRGAYNEQFF. DNA of the CDR3: TGTGCCAGCATTCGGGGGGCCTACAATGAGCAGTTCTTC.

CDR3 in amino acids: CASRYGTGGNEQFF. The CDR3 coding sequence is TGCGCCAGCAGATACGGGACAGGGGGCAATGAGCAGTTCTTC. The chain has TRBV5-1 and TRBJ2-1; 11 bases are a match to TRBD1. There are 14 residues in the CDR3. Germline values: CDR1 SGHRS, CDR2 YFSETQ. V shed 5 bases, J shed 6 bases, and the junction held 4 bases outside the gene matches.

The rearrangement joins TRBV4-3 to TRBJ2-3; D possibly uses TRBD1 or TRBD2 (6 bases each). Germline CDR1 LGHNA, CDR2 YSLEER. V was pared by 0 bases and J by 3 bases, with 13 bases between. The CDR3 has 16 residues. The CDR3 DNA reads as TGCGCCAGCAGCCAAGATACGGGGGCCGGGACAGATACGCAGTATTTT. This encodes CASSQDTGAGTDTQYF.

The chain couples TRBV5-1 to TRBJ1-2; perhaps TRBD1 as D (6 bases). CDR1 and CDR2 from the germline V gene are SGHRS and YFSETQ. The CDR3 length is 15 residues. Trimming stripped 4 bases from V and 6 bases from J, with 19 bases between. CDR3 DNA: TGCGCCAGCAGCAGGGGGGCAGGGGCAAAAGATGGCTACACCTTC. As protein: CASSRGAGAKDGYTF.

With regard to this clone: This may stem from a read error, because a much larger clone lies one nucleotide away. The chain combines TRBV6-6 with TRBJ1-2; 10 bases line up with TRBD1. The CDR3 covers 14 residues. V was pared by 7 bases and J by 2 bases, with 4 bases of the junction left unmatched. The germline gives CDR1 MNHNY, CDR2 SVGAGI (reference sequence). CDR3 coding DNA: TGTGCCAGCACCCGGGACAGGGGAAACTATGGCTACACCTTC. This translates into CASTRDRGNYGYTF.

The rearrangement uses TRBV28 and TRBJ1-1; D uncertain. CDR3 length: 12 residues. Germline-derived CDR1 and CDR2 are MDHEN and SYDVKM. Trimming stripped 3 bases from V and 10 bases from J, with 12 bases between. CDR3 sequence: CASSFVPRGAFF. The CDR3 DNA sequence: TGTGCCAGCAGTTTCGTGCCGAGAGGAGCTTTCTTT.

This sequence joins TRBV7-3 and TRBJ1-1; a weak D match, TRBD1 (5 bases). The CDR3 has 14 amino acids. Germline V gene data show CDR1 as SGHTA and CDR2 as FQGTGA. V lost 5 bases and J lost 0, with 10 bases in between. The CDR3 sequence is CASSAGGMNTEAFF. The CDR3 bases are TGTGCCAGCAGCGCCGGGGGGATGAACACTGAAGCTTTCTTT.

This chain uses TRBV10-3 with TRBJ1-5; perhaps TRBD1 as D (5 bases). Germline-derived CDR1 and CDR2 are ENHRY and SYGVKD. The length of the CDR3 is 13 residues. V lost 8 bases to trimming and J lost 6 bases, with 14 bases between them. This CDR3 reads CAIGGAGGQPQHF. Written as DNA, the CDR3 is TGTGCCATCGGAGGGGCGGGCGGTCAGCCCCAGCATTTT.

The chain employs TRBV2 and TRBJ1-2, with D possibly being TRBD1 (6 bases). This CDR3 spans 16 amino acids. Per germline, CDR1 SNHLY and CDR2 FYNNEI. Trimming took 4 bases from V and 4 from J, leaving 19 bases between them. This CDR3 reads CASSGPQQGQFYGYTF. The CDR3 DNA sequence: TGTGCCAGCAGTGGACCTCAGCAGGGACAATTCTATGGCTACACCTTC.

This chain joins TRBV7-3 and TRBJ1-2; 9 nucleotides align to TRBD1. V was pared by 5 bases and J by 8 bases, with 9 bases of the junction left unmatched. The CDR3 consists of 14 residues. Germline values: CDR1 SGHTA, CDR2 FQGTGA. The CDR3 region is CASSQKPGQGGYTF. DNA of the CDR3: TGTGCCAGCAGCCAAAAGCCGGGACAGGGAGGCTACACCTTC.

This chain uses TRBV5-6 with TRBJ2-7; D assignment may be TRBD1 or TRBD2 (6 bases each). V dropped 0 bases and J dropped 4 bases, with 17 bases sitting between them. The CDR3 spans 16 residues. The germline V gene has CDR1 SGHDT and CDR2 YYEEEE. In DNA form, the CDR3 reads TGTGCCAGCAGCTTGGCCGGGGGCTTCGGGAATTACGAGCAGTACTTC. Protein: CASSLAGGFGNYEQYF.

This chain uses TRBV5-1 with TRBJ2-3; D remains ambiguous. V lost 0 bases and J lost 2, with 10 bases in between. Germline values: CDR1 SGHRS, CDR2 YFSETQ. This CDR3 is 15 amino acids long. The CDR3 DNA follows: TGCGCCAGCAGCTTGGATCTCCGGTCCACAGATACGCAGTATTTT. This gives the protein CASSLDLRSTDTQYF.

The gene calls are TRBV4-1 and TRBJ1-1; 7 bases are shared with TRBD1. The length of the CDR3 is 16 residues. CDR1 is MGHRA and CDR2 is YSYEKL in the germline V gene. The V segment lost 4 bases and the J segment 10 bases; nucleotides outside the gene matches: 18. As DNA, the CDR3 is TGCGCCAGCAGCCGAGCACAGGGGAGTCTTAGTCAAGTAGCTTTCTTT. It is translated as CASSRAQGSLSQVAFF.

The chain joins TRBV6-1 to TRBJ2-7; 9 bases are a match to TRBD1. CDR1 and CDR2 (germline): MNHNS, SASEGT. V lost 5 bases and J lost 2; bases outside the gene matches: 4. The CDR3 spans 14 residues. The CDR3 DNA sequence: TGTGCCAGCAGTAGGGGACAGGGAACCTACGAGCAGTACTTC. Translation: CASSRGQGTYEQYF.

The chain combines TRBV5-4 with TRBJ2-3, with 7 positions matching TRBD1. The J segment lost 0 bases and the V segment lost 0 bases, leaving 4 bases of the junction unmatched. CDR3 length equals 16 residues. Germline-derived CDR1 and CDR2 are SGHNT and YYREEE (reference sequence). CDR3 amino acids: CASSLGQGPSTDTQYF. As DNA, the CDR3 is TGTGCCAGCAGCTTGGGACAGGGTCCTAGCACAGATACGCAGTATTTT.

Points on this clone: Other nucleotide sequences from this sample produce the same CDR3. The chain joins TRBV7-9 to TRBJ1-3; D gene unclear. CDR1 is SEHNR, CDR2 FQNEAQ, per germline (reference sequence). The length of the CDR3 is 15 residues. The V end was cut by 2 bases, the J end by 0 bases, with 8 bases between. The DNA for the CDR3 is TGTGCCAGCAGCTTATATTTACTCTCTGGAAACACCATATATTTT. This sequence encodes CASSLYLLSGNTIYF. Full variable domain (remainder filled in from reference TRBV7-9 and TRBJ1-3): DTGVSQNPRHKITKRGQNVTFRCDPISEHNRLYWYRQTLGQGPEFLTYFQNEAQLEKSRLLSDRFSAERPKGSFSTLEIQRTEQGDSAMYLCASSLYLLSGNTIYFGEGSWLTVV.

This chain links TRBV6-1 with TRBJ2-5, with D perhaps matching TRBD2 (5 bases). Germline CDR1 MNHNS, CDR2 SASEGT. This CDR3 is built from 14 residues. The V end lost 1 base, the J end lost 3 bases, and 9 bases lay between the germline ends. The CDR3 sequence is CASSEDPGEETQYF. In nucleotides, the CDR3 is TGTGCCAGCAGTGAAGATCCCGGGGAAGAGACCCAGTACTTC.

This clone was seen only once. This chain links TRBV4-1 with TRBJ1-2, with D tentatively TRBD1 (5 bases). V lost 10 bases and J 4 bases, leaving 25 bases between the germline ends. The CDR3 has 16 amino acids. Germline lookup yields CDR1 MGHRA and CDR2 YSYEKL. Here the CDR3 reads CATSRESGRSSYGYTF. Here the CDR3 DNA reads TGCGCCACCTCTAGAGAATCGGGGCGGAGCAGCTATGGCTACACCTTC.

The V gene is TRBV5-1, the J gene TRBJ2-5; 11 bases match TRBD2. J gave up 4 bases and V 1 base, and 3 bases lay outside the gene matches. The CDR3 runs 15 residues. Germline V gene lookup returns CDR1 SGHRS and CDR2 YFSETQ. The CDR3 nucleotides read TGCGCCAGCAGCTTGAAGCTAGCGGGGGGAGAGACCCAGTACTTC. It translates to CASSLKLAGGETQYF.

This clone was picked up one time. The V call is TRBV6-1, the J call TRBJ1-1; the D is unclear. Germline CDR1 and CDR2: MNHNS and SASEGT. V dropped 7 bases and J dropped 4 bases, with 13 bases sitting between them. The CDR3 covers 13 residues. The CDR3 spells CASKISSPTEAFF. The CDR3 DNA reads as TGTGCCAGCAAGATAAGTAGTCCCACTGAAGCTTTCTTT.

The gene calls are TRBV7-9 and TRBJ1-2, with a tentative D call TRBD1 (6 bases). V was cut by 6 bases and J by 7 bases, with 30 bases left in between. Germline CDR1 is SEHNR and CDR2 is FQNEAQ (reference sequence). There are 18 residues in the CDR3. In DNA form, the CDR3 reads TGTGCCAGCAGACTTACGAACTACTCAGGGAAAAGGGGGGCTGGCTACACCTTC. Protein sequence: CASRLTNYSGKRGAGYTF.

The chain joins TRBV7-9 to TRBJ2-5; 11 positions agree with TRBD2. V was clipped by 1 base and J by 5 bases; unmatched bases: 9. The CDR3 covers 17 residues. Germline assignment: CDR1 SEHNR and CDR2 FQNEAQ (reference sequence). CDR3 coding DNA: TGTGCCAGCAGCTTAGGACTAGCGGGATTGGTGCGGGAGACCCAGTACTTC. Translated: CASSLGLAGLVRETQYF.

The CDR3 protein is CASSLDGGLSYGYTF. For the CDR3, the DNA is TGTGCCAGCAGCTTAGATGGGGGGCTAAGCTATGGCTACACCTTC. The V gene is TRBV7-2, the J gene TRBJ1-2, with a possible D match to TRBD1 (6 bases). With 1 base removed from V and 4 bases from J, the gap between germline ends came to 13 bases. Germline-derived CDR1 and CDR2 are SGHTA and FQGNSA. This CDR3 region has 15 residues.

DNA of the CDR3: TGTGCCAGCAGCGTGGGACAGGGGGGGACTCCCTACGAGCAGTACTTC. This translates into CASSVGQGGTPYEQYF. This chain joins TRBV9 and TRBJ2-7, with 11 bases aligning to TRBD1. J gave up 2 bases and V 2 bases, and 6 bases lay outside the gene matches. Germline-derived CDR1 and CDR2 are SGDLS and YYNGEE. The CDR3 loop spans 16 amino acids.

The chain combines TRBV7-3 with TRBJ2-2, with 7 positions matching TRBD2. Per the germline V gene, CDR1 is SGHTA and CDR2 is FQGTGA. This CDR3 is built from 15 residues. The J segment lost 6 bases and the V segment lost 2 bases, leaving 6 bases of the junction unmatched. The CDR3 DNA is TGTGCCAGCAGCTTATCTCTTGCGGGGGCCGGGGAGCTGTTTTTT. This codes for CASSLSLAGAGELFF.